This T cell receptor beta chain is drawn from a study of blood T cell repertoires in COVID-19. Study context: COVID-19 samples from acute and convalescent phases originated in the United States, Italy and Spain. In each case, the material was cDNA or gDNA derived from T cells, B-cell-depleted T cells, or PBMCs.

V was pared by 10 bases and J by 4 bases, with 18 bases of the junction left unmatched. The CDR3 runs 16 residues. CDR1 is SEHNR and CDR2 is FQNEAQ in the germline V gene (reference sequence). As handled by the study authors: The authors estimated nucleated cell counts from reference gene primer amplification. This table comes from immunoSEQ multiplex PCR, and its TCRdb copy is limited to in-frame clones, with some not included. V and J calls plus clone size are reproduced from that table; the DNA served to infer D and trimming. In the table there are 200,000 or so clones, 80% to 85% of which are singletons.

This chain uses TRBV7-9 with TRBJ1-2, with TRBD1 identical over 7 bases. This TCR was recovered from a woman aged 30 to 39 with acute or convalescent COVID-19. Sequenced sample: peripheral blood. The CDR3 region is CAIPGRTRGHIYGYTF. The CDR3 DNA is TGTGCCATCCCCGGTCGGACAAGGGGGCATATCTATGGCTACACCTTC.